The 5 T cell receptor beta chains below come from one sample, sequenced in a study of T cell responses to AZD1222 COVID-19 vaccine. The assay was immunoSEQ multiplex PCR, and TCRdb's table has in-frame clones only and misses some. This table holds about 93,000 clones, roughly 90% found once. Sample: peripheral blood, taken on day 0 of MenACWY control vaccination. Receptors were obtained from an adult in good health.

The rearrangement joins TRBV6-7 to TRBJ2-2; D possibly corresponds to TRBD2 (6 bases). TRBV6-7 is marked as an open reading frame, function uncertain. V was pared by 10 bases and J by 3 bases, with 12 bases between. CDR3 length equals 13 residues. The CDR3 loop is CAIKRRDTGELFF. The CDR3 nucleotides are TGTGCCATCAAAAGGAGGGACACCGGGGAGCTGTTTTTT.

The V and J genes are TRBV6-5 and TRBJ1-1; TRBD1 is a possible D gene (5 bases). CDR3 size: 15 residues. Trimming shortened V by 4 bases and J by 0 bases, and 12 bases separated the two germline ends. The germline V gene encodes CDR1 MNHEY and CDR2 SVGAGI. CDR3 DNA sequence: TGTGCCAGCAGTTCCTCCGGGACGGTGAACACTGAAGCTTTCTTT. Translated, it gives CASSSSGTVNTEAFF.

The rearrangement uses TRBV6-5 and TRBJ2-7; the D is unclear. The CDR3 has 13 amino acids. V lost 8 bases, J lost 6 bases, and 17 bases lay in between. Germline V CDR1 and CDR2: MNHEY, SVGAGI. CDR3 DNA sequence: TGTGCCAGCTCCTTCGCCCCGGGCCGCGAGCAGTACTTC. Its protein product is CASSFAPGREQYF.

CDR3 sequence: CATSDLAATGIPYSNQPQHF. DNA of the CDR3: TGTGCCACCAGTGATTTGGCCGCGACAGGGATTCCATATAGCAATCAGCCCCAGCATTTT. The V and J genes are TRBV24-1 and TRBJ1-5; 7 bases are shared with TRBD1. The germline gives CDR1 KGHDR, CDR2 SFDVKD. The CDR3 is 20 residues long. Trimming took 0 bases from V and 0 from J; bases not matched to a gene: 13.

The CDR3 coding sequence is TGTGCCAGCAGCCAAGGATCACGGGTGAACACTGAAGCTTTCTTT. Its translation is CASSQGSRVNTEAFF. The chain joins TRBV3-1 (or the pseudogene TRBV3-2) to TRBJ1-1; no firm D call. The CDR3 contains 15 residues. Trimming pared 1 base from V and 0 bases from J, leaving 9 bases between. Germline V gene data show CDR1 as LGHDT and CDR2 as YNNKEL (reference sequence).